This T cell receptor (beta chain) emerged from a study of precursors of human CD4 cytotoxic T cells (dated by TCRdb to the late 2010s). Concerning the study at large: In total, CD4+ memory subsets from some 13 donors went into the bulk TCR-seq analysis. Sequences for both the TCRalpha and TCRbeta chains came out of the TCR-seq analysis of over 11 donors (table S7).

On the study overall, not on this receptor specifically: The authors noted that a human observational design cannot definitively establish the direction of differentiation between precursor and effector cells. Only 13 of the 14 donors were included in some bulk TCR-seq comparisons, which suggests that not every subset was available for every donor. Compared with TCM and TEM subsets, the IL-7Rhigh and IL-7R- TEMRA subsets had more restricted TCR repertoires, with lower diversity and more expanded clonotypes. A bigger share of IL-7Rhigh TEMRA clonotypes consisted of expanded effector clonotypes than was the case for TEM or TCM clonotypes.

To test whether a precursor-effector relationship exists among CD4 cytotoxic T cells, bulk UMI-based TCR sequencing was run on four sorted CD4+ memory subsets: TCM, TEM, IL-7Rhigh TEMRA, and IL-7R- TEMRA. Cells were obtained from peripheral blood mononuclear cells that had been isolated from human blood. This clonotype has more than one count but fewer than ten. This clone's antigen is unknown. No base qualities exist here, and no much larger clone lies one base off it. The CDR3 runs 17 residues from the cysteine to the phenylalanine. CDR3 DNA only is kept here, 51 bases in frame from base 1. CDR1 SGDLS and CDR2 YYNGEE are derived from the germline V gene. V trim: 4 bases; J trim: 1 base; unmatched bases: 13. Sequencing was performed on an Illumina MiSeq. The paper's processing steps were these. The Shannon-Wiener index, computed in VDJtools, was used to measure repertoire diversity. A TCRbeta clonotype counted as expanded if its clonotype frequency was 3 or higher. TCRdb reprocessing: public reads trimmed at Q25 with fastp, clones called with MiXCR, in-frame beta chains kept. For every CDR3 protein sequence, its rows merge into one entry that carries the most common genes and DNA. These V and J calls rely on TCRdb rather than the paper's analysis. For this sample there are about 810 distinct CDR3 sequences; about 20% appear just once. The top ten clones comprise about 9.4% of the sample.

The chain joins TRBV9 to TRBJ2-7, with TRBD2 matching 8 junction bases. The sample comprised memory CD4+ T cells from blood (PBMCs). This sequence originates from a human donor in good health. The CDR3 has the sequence CASSPQVASGPSYEQYF. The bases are TGTGCCAGCAGCCCCCAAGTCGCTAGCGGGCCGTCCTACGAGCAGTACTTC. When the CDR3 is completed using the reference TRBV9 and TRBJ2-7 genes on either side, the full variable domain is DSGVTQTPKHLITATGQRVTLRCSPRSGDLSVYWYQQSLDQGLQFLIQYYNGEERAKGNILERFSAQQFPDLHSELNLSSLELGDSALYFCASSPQVASGPSYEQYFGPGTRLTVT.